These 7 T cell receptor beta chains were all obtained from the same sample, sequenced in a study of T cell repertoires in cytomegalovirus infection. No antigen has been identified for these receptors. TCRdb processed the reads anew with MiXCR; each CDR3 protein has one entry. This table holds 900,000 to 950,000 distinct CDR3 sequences, 31% found once. The sample in question was cultured CD8+ T cells from PBMCs, obtained from culture after CMV antigen stimulation. The receptor set was obtained from a human donor in good health (CMV status not recorded). Some clones in this sample may be carry-over from other donors' samples.

This clonotype was observed many times. The chain carries TRBV6-1 and TRBJ2-2, with 10 bases matching TRBD1. CDR3 length: 16 amino acids. V shed 3 bases and J 4 bases; nucleotides not matched to a gene: 5. Per germline, CDR1 MNHNS and CDR2 SASEGT. CDR3 protein: CASSDETGGVTGELFF. The CDR3 DNA follows: TGTGCCAGCAGTGATGAGACAGGGGGCGTCACCGGGGAGCTGTTTTTT.

This clonotype was counted at least ten times. This chain links TRBV27 with TRBJ1-1; 8 bases are shared with TRBD1. The V segment lost 6 bases and the J segment 0 bases; nucleotides outside the gene matches: 9. Germline CDR1 MNHEY, CDR2 SMNVEV (reference sequence). This CDR3 region has 16 residues. The CDR3 here is CASSPLQTGVNTEAFF. DNA for the CDR3: TGTGCCAGCAGCCCCCTGCAGACAGGGGTGAACACTGAAGCTTTCTTT.

Comment on this clonotype: No conserved phenylalanine or tryptophan ends this CDR3, so it is likely a read error. V is TRBV7-6 and J is TRBJ2-3; weak D call: TRBD1 (6 bases). This CDR3 is built from 16 residues. V was pared by 5 bases and J by 2 bases, with 17 bases between. Germline loops: CDR1 SGHVS, CDR2 FNYEAQ. CDR3 in amino acids: CASSLSPGQTTDTQYY. CDR3 nucleotides: TGTGCCAGCAGCCTCTCTCCGGGACAAACCACAGATACGCAGTATTAT.

The chain combines TRBV19 with TRBJ2-7, with D possibly matching TRBD1 (6 bases). V shed 5 bases and J shed 2 bases, with 13 bases lying between them. This CDR3 has 14 amino acids. Germline CDR1 LNHDA, CDR2 SQIVND (reference sequence). CDR3 in amino acids: CASSFATGAYEQYF. In DNA, the CDR3 is TGTGCCAGTAGTTTTGCGACAGGAGCCTACGAGCAGTACTTC. Drawing the rest from reference TRBV19 and TRBJ2-7, the complete variable domain is DGGITQSPKYLFRKEGQNVTLSCEQNLNHDAMYWYRQDPGQGLRLIYYSQIVNDFQKGDIAEGYSVSREKKESFPLTVTSAQKNPTAFYLCASSFATGAYEQYFGPGTRLTVT.

The V call is TRBV7-3, the J call TRBJ2-1; possible D gene TRBD1, 6 bases. CDR1 is SGHTA, CDR2 FQGTGA, per germline. The CDR3 runs to 13 residues. V was cut by 2 bases and J by 7 bases, with 9 bases left in between. The CDR3 here is CASSLYQGNEQFF. The CDR3 coding sequence is TGTGCCAGCAGCTTATACCAGGGGAATGAGCAGTTCTTC.

This clonotype was counted a few times. The chain uses TRBV12-3 or TRBV12-4 and TRBJ2-3, with 11 bases fitting TRBD2. This CDR3 is built from 15 residues. With V trimmed by 7 bases and J by 5 bases, 8 bases remained unmatched. The CDR3 nucleotides read TGTGCCAGCACCATCACGGGACTAGCGGAAGATACGCAGTATTTT. Translated, it gives CASTITGLAEDTQYF.

This clonotype was counted between two and nine times. The V call is TRBV2, the J call TRBJ2-7; 11 nucleotides align to TRBD2. CDR3 length: 13 residues. CDR1 and CDR2 from the germline V gene are SNHLY and FYNNEI. Trimming cost V 7 bases and J 4 bases; bases outside gene matches: 3. The CDR3, as DNA: TGTGCCAGCAAGGGACTAGCGGCTTACGAGCAGTACTTC. Translated: CASKGLAAYEQYF.